This T cell receptor (beta chain) was captured in a study of blood T cells in healthy people across ages. Whole-study findings and limits: Per-million-T-cell TCR beta diversity fell roughly linearly with age. CMV status of donors was not determined, possibly confounding expanded clonotype changes.

Individuals who donated were healthy Caucasians from Russia aged roughly 6 to 100. Alongside a J-beta primer mix, a sample-barcoded 5' primer served in a second PCR lasting about 6 to 11 cycles. TCRdb reprocessed the 5' RACE reads via MiXCR and lists one record per CDR3 protein. The sample includes almost 1 million distinct CDR3 sequences, roughly 47% of them seen just once. The V gene's germline CDR1 is MDHEN and CDR2 SYDVKM. With 2 bases removed from V and 4 bases from J, the gap between germline ends came to 12 bases. The CDR3 consists of 15 residues. Worth noting for this clonotype: No antigen is known for it.

The J gene is TRBJ2-1, the V gene TRBV28; D is possibly TRBD1 (6 bases). This receptor was obtained from a woman aged 60-70 years in good health. The sample was blood. CDR3 sequence (DNA): TGTGCCAGCAGTTTAACGTTGAGGGGGTACAATGAGCAGTTCTTC. It codes for CASSLTLRGYNEQFF.